Detailed here is one T cell receptor beta chain. MiXCR was run by TCRdb on the RT-PCR reads, yielding one entry per CDR3 protein. The repertoire holds 600,000 to 700,000 distinct CDR3 sequences, with 12% to 15% as singletons. CDR3 length: 12 residues. Between the trimmed V and J ends, which lost 1 base and 4 bases, there was a span of 6 bases. Germline V gene lookup returns CDR1 GTSNPN and CDR2 SVGIG (reference sequence). The data stem from a study of response to subunit inactivated influenza vaccine. The sequence was collected from a man between 50 and 59 years old who received an inactivated influenza vaccine. V and J are TRBV30 and TRBJ2-3; D not resolved. The starting material was PBMCs from blood, obtained 14 days before vaccination. The CDR3 bases are TGTGCCTGGAGTGAGCCCGCAGATACGCAGTATTTT. This encodes CAWSEPADTQYF.